These 13 T cell receptor beta chains share one sample of origin, sequenced in a study of T cell responses to AZD1222 COVID-19 vaccine. Clones were sequenced by immunoSEQ multiplex PCR, and TCRdb holds only the in-frame ones, with some missing. The sample holds around 120,000 clones, 88% seen once. Material: peripheral blood, obtained on day 0 of AZD1222 vaccination. The receptors originated from an adult in good health.

This chain joins TRBV6-5 and TRBJ1-6; D not resolved. The CDR3 runs to 14 residues. V dropped 0 bases and J dropped 9 bases, with 9 bases sitting between them. In germline, CDR1 is MNHEY, CDR2 SVGAGI. In DNA, the CDR3 is TGTGCCAGCAGTTACTCAGAGGGCCCTTCACCCCTCCACTTT. Amino acids: CASSYSEGPSPLHF.

This rearrangement joins TRBV23-1 to TRBJ1-5; no clear D gene. TRBV23-1 is reported as an ORF; its role is uncertain. The V gene lost 4 bases and the J gene lost 0 bases, with 13 bases spanning the gap. This CDR3 has 16 residues. The CDR3 region has the DNA TGCGCCAGCAGTCCCCATACCGGGGATAGCAATCAGCCCCAGCATTTT. Translation: CASSPHTGDSNQPQHF.

This sequence joins TRBV28 and TRBJ2-7; TRBD1 or TRBD2 may be the D gene (5 bases each). Between the trimmed V and J ends, which lost 2 bases and 6 bases, there was a span of 17 bases. Germline values: CDR1 MDHEN, CDR2 SYDVKM. CDR3 size: 15 residues. DNA of the CDR3: TGTGCCAGCAGTTTAGCATCGGGACCCCTTGCCGAGCAGTACTTC. This sequence encodes CASSLASGPLAEQYF.

The chain recombines TRBV29-1 with TRBJ2-5; no clear D. The V gene lost 4 bases and the J gene lost 0 bases, with 3 bases spanning the gap. The CDR3 loop spans 11 amino acids. Germline V gene lookup returns CDR1 SQVTM and CDR2 ANQGSEA. CDR3 protein: CSVGNQETQYF. CDR3 nucleotide sequence: TGCAGCGTTGGGAACCAAGAGACCCAGTACTTC.

The CDR3 region has the DNA TGTGCCAGTAGTTCCCGACAGGACAATGAAAAACTGTTTTTT. This translates into CASSSRQDNEKLFF. The chain links TRBV19 to TRBJ1-4; D may be TRBD1 (6 bases). Between the trimmed V and J ends, which lost 5 bases and 5 bases, there was a span of 12 bases. CDR1 LNHDA and CDR2 SQIVND come from the germline V gene (reference sequence). The CDR3 extends over 14 amino acids. Full variable domain (outside the CDR3, taken from reference TRBV19 and TRBJ1-4): DGGITQSPKYLFRKEGQNVTLSCEQNLNHDAMYWYRQDPGQGLRLIYYSQIVNDFQKGDIAEGYSVSREKKESFPLTVTSAQKNPTAFYLCASSSRQDNEKLFFGSGTQLSVL.

The rearrangement joins TRBV27 to TRBJ1-1, with D possibly matching TRBD1 (6 bases). V was cut by 3 bases and J by 8 bases, with 13 bases left in between. This CDR3 spans 13 amino acids. Germline V gene sequence: CDR1 MNHEY, CDR2 SMNVEV (reference sequence). DNA for the CDR3: TGTGCCAGCAGTTTGAGGGGGTCCTACGAAGCTTTCTTT. Translation gives CASSLRGSYEAFF.

This clone occurred once. The V call is TRBV19, the J call TRBJ1-5; D is unclear. V lost 9 bases and J lost 0, with 12 bases in between. From germline, CDR1 is LNHDA and CDR2 SQIVND (reference sequence). CDR3 length equals 14 residues. CDR3 sequence reads: CASLSADSNQPQHF. Here the CDR3 DNA reads TGTGCCAGCCTGTCTGCGGATAGCAATCAGCCCCAGCATTTT.

The chain uses TRBV4-2 and TRBJ2-3, with D perhaps matching TRBD2 (6 bases). CDR3 size: 19 residues. The germline gives CDR1 LGHNA, CDR2 YNFKEQ. The V and J ends lost 0 bases and 2 bases respectively, with 21 bases between them. The CDR3 loop is CASSQDPPSGRGLTDTQYF. Here the CDR3 DNA reads TGTGCCAGCAGCCAAGATCCCCCCTCGGGGCGGGGCCTCACAGATACGCAGTATTTT.

The chain links TRBV12-5 to TRBJ2-7; possible D gene TRBD1, 5 bases. This CDR3 region has 15 residues. V lost 5 bases, J lost 4 bases, and 18 bases lay in between. In germline, CDR1 is LGHNT, CDR2 FRNRAP. The CDR3 loop reads CASGPGKRWEYEQYF. The CDR3 DNA reads as TGTGCTAGTGGTCCAGGGAAAAGGTGGGAATACGAGCAGTACTTC.

This clone was observed a single time. The chain employs TRBV2 and TRBJ1-5; 7 positions match TRBD1. The CDR3 extends over 13 amino acids. Germline assignment: CDR1 SNHLY and CDR2 FYNNEI. Unmatched junction bases numbered 4, after V lost 6 bases and J lost 5 bases. The CDR3 is CASRGQGDQPQHF. The CDR3 DNA sequence: TGTGCCAGCAGAGGGCAGGGGGATCAGCCCCAGCATTTT.

This clone was detected only a few times. One end of the junction is discordant with germline, which a read error may explain. The CDR3 DNA is TGTGCCAGCAGCCAAGACCCCGAAAGACTGTTTTTT. Translation gives CASSQDPERLFF. The chain recombines TRBV14 with TRBJ1-4; D remains ambiguous. The CDR3 has 12 residues. Germline-derived CDR1 and CDR2 are SGHDN and FVKESK.

V gene TRBV7-2 combines with J gene TRBJ2-3; 12 nucleotides agree with TRBD2. With 3 bases clipped from V and 5 bases from J, the junction kept 3 bases outside the gene matches. The CDR3 length is 15 residues. Germline assignment: CDR1 SGHTA and CDR2 FQGNSA. CDR3 bases: TGTGCCAGCAGCTTTGGACTAGCGGGGAGAGATACGCAGTATTTT. This encodes CASSFGLAGRDTQYF.

This chain joins TRBV4-3 and TRBJ1-1; D is perhaps TRBD1 (5 bases). The length of the CDR3 is 15 residues. Trimming cost V 0 bases and J 5 bases, with 13 bases left between them. Germline values: CDR1 LGHNA, CDR2 YSLEER. This chain's CDR3 is CASSQDLGGGTEAFF. In DNA form, the CDR3 reads TGCGCCAGCAGCCAAGATTTGGGGGGAGGTACTGAAGCTTTCTTT.